The rows below give T cell receptor beta chains drawn from one sample of a study of T cells in Graves' hyperthyroidism and ophthalmopathy. TCRdb passed the multiplex PCR reads through MiXCR, listing each CDR3 protein once. The repertoire holds almost 350,000 distinct CDR3 sequences, with roughly 18% as singletons. The sequencing sample was made of blood. These receptor sequences come from a woman aged 35 to 49 with Graves' ophthalmopathy. CDR3s include the opening cysteine and the closing phenylalanine or tryptophan. The D gene is left open where the match is weak. Size is stated for part of the rows, as once, few or many counts, or as a class when the clone is expanded.

d_call	clone_size	j_call	v_call	cdr3_aa	cdr3_nt
.	many	TRBJ1-2	TRBV6-5	CASWGTGNYGYTF	TGTGCCAGCTGGGGGACGGGTAACTATGGCTACACCTTC
TRBD1	.	TRBJ1-1	TRBV6-2/TRBV6-3	CASSWGTGGVRMNTEAFF	TGTGCCAGCAGTTGGGGGACAGGGGGCGTTCGGATGAACACTGAAGCTTTCTTT
.	many	TRBJ1-2	TRBV5-5	CASSLINYGYTF	TGTGCCAGCAGCTTGATTAACTATGGCTACACCTTC
TRBD1	few	TRBJ1-2	TRBV20-1	CSARDDRGGYTF	TGCAGTGCTAGAGACGACAGGGGTGGCTACACCTTC
.	many	TRBJ2-7	TRBV29-1	CSVEVHGGSYEQYF	TGCAGCGTTGAAGTCCATGGTGGGAGCTACGAGCAGTACTTC
TRBD1	many	TRBJ1-2	TRBV20-1	CSASRPGTGTYTF	TGCAGTGCTAGCCGTCCCGGGACAGGGACCTACACCTTC
.	many	TRBJ2-2	TRBV5-1	CASSLWETGELFF	TGCGCCAGCAGCTTATGGGAGACCGGGGAGCTGTTTTTT
.	many	TRBJ1-2	TRBV7-9	CASSLAVGAGGYTF	TGTGCCAGCAGCTTAGCGGTGGGAGCGGGTGGCTACACCTTC
.	many	TRBJ1-1	TRBV6-1	CAARVGTEAFF	TGTGCCGCAAGGGTTGGAACTGAAGCTTTCTTT
.	many	TRBJ1-5	TRBV12-5	CASADHADQPQHF	TGTGCTAGTGCCGACCACGCCGATCAGCCCCAGCATTTT
TRBD1	many	TRBJ2-7	TRBV6-1	CASTTRDRPYEQYF	TGTGCCAGCACCACCCGGGACAGACCCTACGAGCAGTACTTC